The 12 T cell receptor beta chains below come from one sample, sequenced in a study of blood T cell repertoires in COVID-19. Some clones are missing from TCRdb's copy, which holds only in-frame ones; the method was immunoSEQ multiplex PCR. The sample carries roughly 87,000 clones, 88% recorded once. The specimen was peripheral blood. The receptors stem from a man aged 55 to 69 with acute or convalescent COVID-19.

This clone occurred a few times. CDR3 region: CATSEDDRGWTQPQHF. The CDR3 DNA is TGTGCCACCAGTGAGGACGACAGGGGGTGGACTCAGCCCCAGCATTTT. The genes are TRBV24-1 and TRBJ1-5, with 9 bases lining up with TRBD1. Germline trimming cut 4 bases from V and 6 bases from J; bases unmatched to any gene: 9. The length of the CDR3 is 16 residues. Germline V lookup: CDR1 KGHDR, CDR2 SFDVKD.

J is TRBJ2-3 and V is TRBV7-7, with 10 bases aligning to TRBD1. Germline V gene data show CDR1 as SSHAT and CDR2 as FNYEAQ (reference sequence). Trimming cost V 6 bases and J 5 bases; bases outside gene matches: 11. The CDR3 consists of 16 residues. CDR3 sequence reads: CASSPDRGNGKDTQYF. DNA of the CDR3: TGTGCCAGCAGTCCGGACAGGGGGAATGGAAAAGATACGCAGTATTTT.

In regard to this clone: Mismatch with germline at one junction end may stem from a read error. The genes are TRBV18 and TRBJ1-2; 9 nucleotides line up with TRBD1. Looked up from germline, CDR1 is KGHSH and CDR2 is LQKENI. The CDR3 has 18 amino acids. DNA of the CDR3: TGTGCCAGCTCAACACCCATCCGGACAGGGGAATCAGACTATGGCTACACCTTC. Encoded protein: CASSTPIRTGESDYGYTF.

J is TRBJ2-1 and V is TRBV5-1, with D possibly matching TRBD2 (5 bases). Per germline, CDR1 SGHRS and CDR2 YFSETQ. The CDR3 sequence is 14 residues long. The V gene lost 1 base and the J gene lost 5 bases, with 10 bases spanning the gap. CDR3 DNA: TGCGCCAGCAGCTTGCCCGGGGAAAACAATGAGCAGTTCTTC. Its translation is CASSLPGENNEQFF. Supplemented by reference TRBV5-1 and TRBJ2-1, the full variable domain reads KAGVTQTPRYLIKTRGQQVTLSCSPISGHRSVSWYQQTPGQGLQFLFEYFSETQRNKGNFPGRFSGRQFSNSRSEMNVSTLELGDSALYLCASSLPGENNEQFFGPGTRLTVL.

V and J are TRBV7-9 and TRBJ1-3; D not certain. The CDR3 covers 16 residues. Germline assignment: CDR1 SEHNR and CDR2 FQNEAQ (reference sequence). V was cut by 5 bases and J by 0 bases, with 14 bases left in between. CDR3 loop: CASSPGRVHSGNTIYF. The DNA of the CDR3 is TGTGCCAGCAGCCCCGGGCGGGTGCACTCTGGAAACACCATATATTTT.

The chain employs TRBV29-1 and TRBJ1-2; 7 nucleotides match TRBD1. The germline V gene encodes CDR1 SQVTM and CDR2 ANQGSEA. This CDR3 comprises 11 residues. The V segment lost 3 bases and the J segment 13 bases; nucleotides outside the gene matches: 8. CDR3 amino acids: CSVEKDRAATF. The CDR3 DNA reads as TGCAGCGTTGAGAAAGACAGGGCGGCCACCTTC.

This chain connects TRBV25-1 to TRBJ1-2; D call uncertain. The CDR3 length is 13 residues. Trimming took off 1 base at V and 6 bases at J, with 9 bases between the two ends. CDR1 and CDR2 (germline): MGHDK, SYGVNS. CDR3 loop: CASSESRPHGYTF. DNA for the CDR3: TGTGCCAGCAGTGAATCCCGTCCCCATGGCTACACCTTC.

This clone was recorded only once. The J gene is TRBJ2-1, the V gene TRBV4-2; TRBD2 aligns across 10 bases. With V trimmed by 0 bases and J by 9 bases, 14 bases remained unmatched. Germline V gene sequence: CDR1 LGHNA, CDR2 YNFKEQ. The CDR3 has 18 residues. The CDR3 coding sequence is TGTGCCAGCAGCCAAGATAGGCGTCGGCTAGCGGGAGCAGTTGAGCAGTTCTTC. It codes for CASSQDRRRLAGAVEQFF.

The chain couples TRBV10-2 to TRBJ2-7, with 13 nucleotides matching TRBD2. The germline V gene has CDR1 WSHSY and CDR2 SAAADI. With 6 bases clipped from V and 4 bases from J, the junction kept 6 bases outside the gene matches. This CDR3 is built from 15 residues. The chain's CDR3 is CASRSGLAGRYEQYF. CDR3 bases: TGCGCCAGCAGGTCGGGACTAGCGGGAAGGTACGAGCAGTACTTC.

In the case of this clone: An end of the junction does not agree with germline; a read error may underlie this. This chain joins TRBV5-5 and TRBJ2-1; 8 bases agree with TRBD2. Germline loops: CDR1 SGHKS, CDR2 YYEKEE (reference sequence). The CDR3 is 16 residues long. CDR3 nucleotide sequence: TGTGCCAGCATGGTTATAGCGGGATCGTCCTACAGTGAGCAGTTCTTC. This gives the protein CASMVIAGSSYSEQFF. The full variable domain, in which reference TRBV5-5 and TRBJ2-1 provide the parts outside the CDR3, is DAGVTQSPTHLIKTRGQQVTLRCSPISGHKSVSWYQQVLGQGPQFIFQYYEKEERGRGNFPDRFSARQFPNYSSELNVNALLLGDSALYLCASMVIAGSSYSEQFFGPGTRLTVL.

The chain combines TRBV28 with TRBJ2-3; D unclear. Germline V gene sequence: CDR1 MDHEN, CDR2 SYDVKM. The ends were cut back, 6 bases at V and 5 bases at J, with 6 bases in the middle. The CDR3 covers 11 residues. The CDR3 sequence: CASSPLDTQYF. DNA of the CDR3: TGTGCCAGCAGCCCCTTAGATACGCAGTATTTT.

This sequence joins TRBV3-1 (or the pseudogene TRBV3-2) and TRBJ1-1, with TRBD1 as a possible D gene (5 bases). V was pared by 1 base and J by 11 bases, with 14 bases between. Germline CDR1 and CDR2: LGHDT and YNNKEL (reference sequence). The CDR3 extends over 13 amino acids. In nucleotides, the CDR3 is TGTGCCAGCAGCCAAGCTCAGGGTATCAAGGCTTTCTTT. This translates into CASSQAQGIKAFF.